This T cell receptor (beta chain) was obtained from a study of identical twins. V shed 5 bases and J shed 0 bases, with 11 bases lying between them. The CDR3 consists of 15 residues. Germline CDR1 is LNHDA and CDR2 is SQIVND (reference sequence). TCRdb independently ran MiXCR on the 5' RACE reads; one entry per CDR3 protein. The table records about 520,000 distinct CDR3 sequences, roughly 21% of them present only once. This sample was shared with a second study, whose subject was T cells expressing NK-cell markers. According to that study: In sorted CD3+CD56+NKG2C+, CD3+CD56+NKG2C- and CD3+CD56-NKG2C+ T cells, TCR beta repertoires were obtained. Serological testing identified seven of the eight sequenced donors as HCMV-seropositive and one as seronegative.

The chain has TRBV19 and TRBJ2-1, with D perhaps matching TRBD2 (6 bases). The receptor was isolated from a young woman in good health. The sample consisted of CD4+ T cells sorted from blood. CDR3 amino acids: CASSAGRSSYNEQFF. The CDR3, as DNA: TGTGCCAGTAGTGCGGGACGTAGCTCCTACAATGAGCAGTTCTTC.